Each of the 16 T cell receptor beta chains below was sequenced from the same sample in a study of metastatic and nonmetastatic thyroid tumors. Thyroid surgery was performed in patients who had received no treatment beforehand. Using MiXCR, TCRdb reanalyzed the PCR reads. The table has about 22,000 clones, 15% to 20% seen once; the top ten hold approximately 21%. Input material: blood. These receptors were taken from a male donor with papillary thyroid cancer or a benign thyroid nodule (not recorded which). Some clones in this sample may be carry-over from other donors' samples.

The chain carries TRBV20-1 and TRBJ1-6; 7 bases are a match to TRBD1. The CDR3 runs to 14 residues. CDR1 DFQATT and CDR2 SNEGSKA come from the germline V gene (reference sequence). As DNA, the CDR3 is TGCAGCTCGAACAGGGGTTCGGAAAATTCACCCCTCCACTTT. This translates into CSSNRGSENSPLHF.

The chain has TRBV28 and TRBJ2-2, with TRBD2 matching over 9 bases. The CDR3 covers 14 residues. The germline V gene has CDR1 MDHEN and CDR2 SYDVKM. V shed 5 bases, J shed 6 bases, and the junction held 4 bases outside the gene matches. CDR3 sequence: CASSRTSASGELFF. CDR3 nucleotide sequence: TGTGCCAGCAGTCGGACTAGCGCTTCCGGGGAGCTGTTTTTT.

At least ten counts were recorded for this clone. The chain has TRBV3-1 and TRBJ1-3; D is unclear. The CDR3 has 12 residues. Per germline, CDR1 LGHDT and CDR2 YNNKEL (reference sequence). The V gene lost 1 base and the J gene lost 4 bases, with 2 bases spanning the gap. CDR3 DNA: TGTGCCAGCAGCCAAGGAGGAAACACCATATATTTT. Amino acid sequence: CASSQGGNTIYF.

In this sample, this clone turned up many times. CDR3 region: CSARDGSGLSGELFF. The DNA for the CDR3 is TGCAGTGCTAGAGACGGTAGCGGGCTCTCCGGGGAGCTGTTTTTT. The V and J genes are TRBV20-1 and TRBJ2-2; 7 bases match TRBD2. Losses at the gene ends were 0 bases for V and 6 bases for J; bases not matched to a gene: 7. The CDR3 loop spans 15 amino acids. Looked up from germline, CDR1 is DFQATT and CDR2 is SNEGSKA (reference sequence).

V and J are TRBV30 and TRBJ1-3, with no clear D. V was cut by 4 bases and J by 0 bases, with 4 bases left in between. In germline, CDR1 is GTSNPN, CDR2 SVGIG (reference sequence). The CDR3 totals 12 residues. CDR3 in DNA: TGTGCCTGGAAGGCCTCTGGAAACACCATATATTTT. Translated, it gives CAWKASGNTIYF. Complete variable domain (other parts from reference TRBV30 and TRBJ1-3): SQTIHQWPATLVQPVGSPLSLECTVEGTSNPNLYWYRQAAGRGLQLLFYSVGIGQISSEVPQNLSASRPQDRQFILSSKKLLLSDSGFYLCAWKASGNTIYFGEGSWLTVV.

This clone was observed at least ten times. CDR3 in DNA: TGTGCCAGCTCACCAGCGGCGGAGACCCAGTACTTC. This translates into CASSPAAETQYF. The J gene is TRBJ2-5, the V gene TRBV18; D ambiguous. The CDR3 has 12 amino acids. V lost 2 bases and J 5 bases, leaving 6 bases between the germline ends. Germline V lookup: CDR1 KGHSH, CDR2 LQKENI.

This clone occurred many times. The rearrangement uses TRBV12-3 or TRBV12-4 and TRBJ2-3; D may be TRBD1 (5 bases). CDR3 length equals 14 residues. V lost 3 bases, J lost 6 bases, and 13 bases lay in between. The CDR3 DNA reads TGTGCCAGCAGTTTTGGTGGGGCCCCGGATACGCAGTATTTT. This translates into CASSFGGAPDTQYF.

This clone was recorded at least ten times. The chain combines TRBV27 with TRBJ1-1; no definite D call. The CDR3 runs 13 residues. Germline V CDR1 and CDR2: MNHEY, SMNVEV (reference sequence). Trimming stripped 5 bases from V and 1 base from J, with 8 bases between. DNA for the CDR3: TGTGCCAGCAGTATCAGCCGGAACACTGAAGCTTTCTTT. Translating it yields CASSISRNTEAFF.

This clone occurred many times. The chain couples TRBV5-1 to TRBJ2-1, with D hard to call. V lost 0 bases, J lost 7 bases, and 8 bases lay in between. CDR1 SGHRS and CDR2 YFSETQ come from the germline V gene. This CDR3 has 13 residues. The CDR3 nucleotides read TGCGCCAGCAGCTTGGTCTTTGGGAATGAGCAGTTCTTC. It encodes CASSLVFGNEQFF.

This clone showed up many times. In the same sample, other DNA sequences code for this CDR3. The chain links TRBV18 to TRBJ2-1; tentatively, D is TRBD2 (5 bases). Germline CDR1 KGHSH, CDR2 LQKENI. This CDR3 comprises 15 residues. V was trimmed by 2 bases and J by 10 bases, leaving 18 bases between them. The CDR3: CASSPSMLAGGEQFF. The CDR3 nucleotides are TGTGCCAGCTCACCATCGATGCTAGCAGGCGGGGAGCAGTTCTTC.

This clone was counted at least ten times. The DNA for the CDR3 is TGTGCCAGCAGCTTTACTGAAGGCACTGAAGCTTTCTTT. It encodes CASSFTEGTEAFF. This chain connects TRBV7-2 to TRBJ1-1; no definite D call. Trimming pared 3 bases from V and 4 bases from J, leaving 9 bases between. CDR1 and CDR2 (germline): SGHTA, FQGNSA. This CDR3 has 13 amino acids.

By sample share, this clone is medium-sized. The gene calls are TRBV30 and TRBJ1-1; D perhaps matches TRBD1 (6 bases). V shed 4 bases and J shed 1 base, with 10 bases lying between them. The CDR3 consists of 13 residues. Germline values: CDR1 GTSNPN, CDR2 SVGIG (reference sequence). The CDR3 sequence: CAWMRDTNTEAFF. The CDR3 bases are TGTGCCTGGATGAGGGACACGAACACTGAAGCTTTCTTT. Drawing the rest from reference TRBV30 and TRBJ1-1, the complete variable domain is SQTIHQWPATLVQPVGSPLSLECTVEGTSNPNLYWYRQAAGRGLQLLFYSVGIGQISSEVPQNLSASRPQDRQFILSSKKLLLSDSGFYLCAWMRDTNTEAFFGQGTRLTVV.

This clone was seen at least ten times. The chain couples TRBV28 to TRBJ1-2, with TRBD1 matching 9 bases. The CDR3 has 12 amino acids. The germline V gene has CDR1 MDHEN and CDR2 SYDVKM. The V and J ends lost 8 bases and 5 bases, in that order; junction bases with no gene match: 3. DNA of the CDR3: TGTGCCAGCCGGGACAGGGCTTATGGCTACACCTTC. Translated, it gives CASRDRAYGYTF.

This clone was observed at least ten times. The gene calls are TRBV24-1 and TRBJ2-1; no reliable D call. Trimming stripped 9 bases from V and 3 bases from J, with 5 bases between. The CDR3 sequence is 11 residues long. Germline V lookup: CDR1 KGHDR, CDR2 SFDVKD. CDR3 DNA sequence: TGTGCCACCGGTGGCTACAATGAGCAGTTCTTC. Translation: CATGGYNEQFF.

This clone was observed at least ten times. The gene calls are TRBV10-3 and TRBJ2-2, with D unclear. Germline lookup yields CDR1 ENHRY and CDR2 SYGVKD. Trimming took off 3 bases at V and 0 bases at J, with 11 bases between the two ends. The CDR3 is made up of 16 amino acids. In nucleotides, the CDR3 is TGTGCCATCAGTGAAGGACGTAACGCGAACACCGGGGAGCTGTTTTTT. This codes for CAISEGRNANTGELFF.

The sample holds many counts of this clone. A read error may explain this, as a much larger clone is one base away. Other DNA sequences in the sample encode the same CDR3. The chain recombines TRBV12-3 or TRBV12-4 with TRBJ1-4, with D possibly matching TRBD1 (6 bases). The V gene lost 1 base and the J gene lost 14 bases, with 17 bases spanning the gap. This CDR3 contains 14 residues. The DNA for the CDR3 is TGTGCCAGCAGTTTAGGGGGGCTGTCGGACACGCTGTTTTTT. Amino acids: CASSLGGLSDTLFF.